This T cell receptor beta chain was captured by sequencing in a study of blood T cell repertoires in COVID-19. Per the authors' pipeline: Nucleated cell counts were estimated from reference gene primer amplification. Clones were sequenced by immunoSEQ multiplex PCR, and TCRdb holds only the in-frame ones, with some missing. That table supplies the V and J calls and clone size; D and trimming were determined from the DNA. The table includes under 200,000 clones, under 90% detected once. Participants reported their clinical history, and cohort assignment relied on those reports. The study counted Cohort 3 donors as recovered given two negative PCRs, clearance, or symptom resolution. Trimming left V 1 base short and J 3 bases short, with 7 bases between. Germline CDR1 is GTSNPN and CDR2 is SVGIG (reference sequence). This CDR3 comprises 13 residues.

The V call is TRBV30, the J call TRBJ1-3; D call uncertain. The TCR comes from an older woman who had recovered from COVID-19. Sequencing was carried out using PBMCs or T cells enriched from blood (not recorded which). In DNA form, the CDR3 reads TGTGCCTGGAGTGGAGGGTTTGGAAACACCATATATTTT. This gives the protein CAWSGGFGNTIYF.